A single sample gave rise to the 20 T cell receptor beta chains below, sequenced in a study of shared T cell receptors in the human thymus. The table came from immunoSEQ multiplex PCR; TCRdb's copy has only in-frame clones and leaves some out. The table shows 700,000 to 750,000 clones, with approximately 85% occurring only once. These data also formed part of another study, on human thymus T cells.

The sequencing input was thymocytes. The receptors come from a girl less than two years old with a congenital heart defect.

The chain has TRBV7-6 and TRBJ2-1, with 10 positions matching TRBD2. The length of the CDR3 is 15 residues. Germline V CDR1 and CDR2: SGHVS, FNYEAQ. V gave up 5 bases and J gave up 2 bases; unmatched junction bases: 3. The CDR3 region has the DNA TGTGCCAGCAGCCCCGGGACTAGCGCCTACAATGAGCAGTTCTTC. Translating gives CASSPGTSAYNEQFF.

This clone was found once. The chain is built from TRBV29-1 and TRBJ2-1; D is undetermined. There are 10 residues in the CDR3. The germline V gene encodes CDR1 SQVTM and CDR2 ANQGSEA. Trimming removed 7 bases from V and 2 bases from J, with 3 bases in between. The CDR3 DNA follows: TGCAGCGACACCTACAATGAGCAGTTCTTC. Encoded protein: CSDTYNEQFF.

A few counts support this clone. This sequence joins TRBV5-4 and TRBJ1-3; 10 bases are a match to TRBD1. The V gene's germline CDR1 is SGHNT and CDR2 YYREEE (reference sequence). There are 15 residues in the CDR3. The V and J ends lost 3 bases and 4 bases, in that order; junction bases with no gene match: 4. As DNA, the CDR3 is TGTGCCAGCAGCTGGGACAGGGGACTCGGAAACACCATATATTTT. Amino acid sequence: CASSWDRGLGNTIYF.

The genes are TRBV7-9 and TRBJ2-3; TRBD1 matches at 11 bases. This CDR3 has 17 amino acids. Trimming cost V 6 bases and J 6 bases; bases outside gene matches: 14. Germline CDR1 is SEHNR and CDR2 is FQNEAQ (reference sequence). The CDR3: CASSFPRTGGVRDTQYF. CDR3 sequence (DNA): TGTGCCAGCAGTTTCCCGAGGACAGGGGGCGTGAGGGATACGCAGTATTTT.

In regard to this clone: This sample includes further DNA sequences coding for the same CDR3. The V gene is TRBV28, the J gene TRBJ2-7; D is perhaps TRBD2 (7 bases). This CDR3 comprises 16 residues. Germline CDR1 reads MDHEN; CDR2 reads SYDVKM. Trimming shortened V by 8 bases and J by 5 bases, and 25 bases separated the two germline ends. This CDR3 is CASLMGGGTGGDEQYF. CDR3 nucleotide sequence: TGTGCCAGCCTTATGGGGGGCGGGACGGGGGGCGACGAGCAGTACTTC.

J is TRBJ2-6 and V is TRBV7-9; possibly TRBD2 for D (5 bases). Germline loops: CDR1 SEHNR, CDR2 FQNEAQ (reference sequence). V lost 5 bases and J lost 2, with 22 bases in between. This CDR3 region has 19 residues. CDR3 sequence (DNA): TGTGCCAGCAGCCCAAATTTATGTGTCGAGGGTACTGGGGCCAACGTCCTGACTTTC. Translating it yields CASSPNLCVEGTGANVLTF. Drawing the rest from reference TRBV7-9 and TRBJ2-6, the complete variable domain is DTGVSQNPRHKITKRGQNVTFRCDPISEHNRLYWYRQTLGQGPEFLTYFQNEAQLEKSRLLSDRFSAERPKGSFSTLEIQRTEQGDSAMYLCASSPNLCVEGTGANVLTFGAGSRLTVL.

The genes are TRBV7-8 and TRBJ2-1; D is perhaps TRBD2 (5 bases). The CDR3 totals 14 residues. Trimming shortened V by 4 bases and J by 6 bases, and 13 bases separated the two germline ends. Per germline, CDR1 SGHVS and CDR2 FQNEAQ. The CDR3 coding sequence is TGTGCCAGCAGCTACGGGCCGAGCGGCAATGAGCAGTTCTTC. It is translated as CASSYGPSGNEQFF. Together with reference TRBV7-8 and TRBJ2-1, the CDR3 gives the full variable domain: GAGVSQSPRYKVAKRGQDVALRCDPISGHVSLFWYQQALGQGPEFLTYFQNEAQLDKSGLPSDRFFAERPEGSVSTLKIQRTQQEDSAVYLCASSYGPSGNEQFFGPGTRLTVL.

The gene calls are TRBV7-9 and TRBJ1-3; no definite D call. V gave up 3 bases and J gave up 3 bases, with 21 bases separating them. Per germline, CDR1 SEHNR and CDR2 FQNEAQ (reference sequence). This CDR3 spans 18 amino acids. The CDR3 loop is CASSLRETDRRDGNTIYF. CDR3 in DNA: TGTGCCAGCAGCTTGAGGGAGACCGACCGGAGGGATGGAAACACCATATATTTT.

This clone is a singleton in its sample. This rearrangement joins TRBV11-2 to TRBJ2-7; 10 bases line up with TRBD1. CDR1 SGHAT and CDR2 FQNNGV come from the germline V gene. The CDR3 is 14 residues long. The V gene end was trimmed by 4 bases and the J gene end by 5 bases; junction bases not matched to a gene: 5. CDR3 nucleotides: TGTGCCAGCAGCTCGGACAGGGGGTTGGACGAGCAGTACTTC. It specifies CASSSDRGLDEQYF.

The CDR3 loop reads CAVTSGTKYSYNEQFF. In nucleotides, the CDR3 is TGTGCCGTGACTAGCGGGACGAAATACTCCTACAATGAGCAGTTCTTC. The chain combines TRBV7-2 with TRBJ2-1; 11 bases line up with TRBD2. The germline V gene has CDR1 SGHTA and CDR2 FQGNSA. J gave up 0 bases and V 11 bases, and 9 bases lay outside the gene matches. This CDR3 has 16 residues.

The rearrangement links TRBV5-5 to TRBJ2-7, with D possibly being TRBD2 (6 bases). With 3 bases removed from V and 13 bases from J, the gap between germline ends came to 14 bases. CDR3 size: 11 residues. CDR1 is SGHKS and CDR2 is YYEKEE in the germline V gene (reference sequence). CDR3: CASSSGGSRYF. The CDR3 nucleotides are TGTGCCAGCAGCTCAGGAGGGTCTAGATACTTC.

V is TRBV10-3 and J is TRBJ1-3; D is unresolved. Germline CDR1 reads ENHRY; CDR2 reads SYGVKD. This CDR3 is built from 15 residues. Trimming removed 3 bases at V and 0 bases at J, with 9 bases between. CDR3 bases: TGTGCCATCAGTGATGTCGGGTTCTCTGGAAACACCATATATTTT. This encodes CAISDVGFSGNTIYF.

The chain is built from TRBV6-1 and TRBJ1-5; TRBD1 aligns across 10 bases. Unmatched junction bases numbered 7, after V lost 9 bases and J lost 2 bases. The CDR3 runs 15 residues. The germline V gene has CDR1 MNHNS and CDR2 SASEGT. CDR3 amino acids: CASYDRGRRNQPQHF. CDR3 sequence (DNA): TGTGCCAGTTATGACAGGGGGCGGCGCAATCAGCCCCAGCATTTT.

The rearrangement links TRBV7-8 to TRBJ2-7; no definite D call. The CDR3 runs to 13 residues. Germline-derived CDR1 and CDR2 are SGHVS and FQNEAQ. V was trimmed by 5 bases and J by 4 bases, leaving 12 bases between them. The CDR3 protein is CASSAVLGYEQYF. In DNA form, the CDR3 reads TGTGCCAGCAGCGCCGTGCTCGGGTACGAGCAGTACTTC.

In DNA, the CDR3 is TGTGCCAGTAGGAGGGCACAGGGCCCACGGCCCCAGCATTTT. Amino acids: CASRRAQGPRPQHF. The rearrangement uses TRBV19 and TRBJ1-5; D may be TRBD1 (6 bases). Germline V lookup: CDR1 LNHDA, CDR2 SQIVND (reference sequence). The CDR3 runs to 14 residues. V shed 6 bases and J shed 9 bases, with 18 bases lying between them.

The V gene is TRBV5-1, the J gene TRBJ2-2, with D unclear. The germline gives CDR1 SGHRS, CDR2 YFSETQ. The V end lost 7 bases, the J end lost 1 base, and 8 bases lay between the germline ends. This CDR3 comprises 13 residues. The CDR3 region has the DNA TGCGCCAGCCGGGTAGAGAACACCGGGGAGCTGTTTTTT. This sequence encodes CASRVENTGELFF.

V gene TRBV7-2 combines with J gene TRBJ1-2, with 9 bases aligning to TRBD1. The V gene end was trimmed by 5 bases and the J gene end by 6 bases; junction bases not matched to a gene: 19. Per germline, CDR1 SGHTA and CDR2 FQGNSA. The CDR3 is 18 residues long. CDR3 bases: TGTGCCAGCAGCAACCGGGACAGGGATTATCGGGACGTCAATGGCTACACCTTC. Its protein product is CASSNRDRDYRDVNGYTF.

The genes are TRBV7-9 and TRBJ2-5; TRBD1 agrees at 8 bases. The CDR3 consists of 19 residues. V was clipped by 2 bases and J by 2 bases; unmatched bases: 16. Germline CDR1 reads SEHNR; CDR2 reads FQNEAQ (reference sequence). The CDR3: CASSLPYRGSALGQETQYF. The CDR3 DNA is TGTGCCAGCAGCTTACCGTACAGGGGGTCTGCCCTGGGACAAGAGACCCAGTACTTC.

This chain joins TRBV15 and TRBJ2-6, with 8 bases matching TRBD2. From germline, CDR1 is LNHNV and CDR2 YYDKDF (reference sequence). V trimming: 0 bases; J trimming: 0 bases; junction bases outside the gene matches: 22. This CDR3 has 24 residues. CDR3 DNA sequence: TGTGCCACCAGCAGAGAGGACGTGGGCGGGAGGAGGAGGCGCCCCACCTCTGGGGCCAACGTCCTGACTTTC. Its protein product is CATSREDVGGRRRRPTSGANVLTF.

The chain joins TRBV4-1 to TRBJ1-5, with a weak D call TRBD1 (5 bases). V lost 1 base and J lost 7, with 14 bases in between. This CDR3 has 15 amino acids. The germline V gene encodes CDR1 MGHRA and CDR2 YSYEKL. CDR3 sequence: CASSQVPQGRQPQHF. The CDR3, as DNA: TGCGCCAGCAGCCAAGTCCCGCAGGGTAGACAGCCCCAGCATTTT.